Each of the 25 T cell receptor beta chains below was sequenced from the same sample in a study of OX40 agonist ivuxolimab in advanced cancers. This table comes from immunoSEQ multiplex PCR, and its TCRdb copy is limited to in-frame clones, with some not included. The sample holds over 70,000 clones, roughly 90% seen once. The material sequenced was CD4+ or CD8+ T cells sorted from blood, taken in a trial of the OX40 agonist ivuxolimab. The source of these receptors is an adult with an advanced solid tumor such as melanoma, head and neck, liver or kidney cancer.

The table lists this clone with a count of one. The rearrangement uses TRBV6-1 and TRBJ1-2; the D is unclear. The length of the CDR3 is 13 residues. Germline V CDR1 and CDR2: MNHNS, SASEGT. The V end lost 0 bases, the J end lost 7 bases, and 9 bases lay between the germline ends. The CDR3 coding sequence is TGTGCCAGCAGTGAAGCGTGGACTTCTGGCTACACCTTC. This encodes CASSEAWTSGYTF.

In DNA form, the CDR3 reads TGTGCCAGCAGCTCATCGACAGGGGGCGCCTACTATGGCTACACCTTC. Amino acid sequence: CASSSSTGGAYYGYTF. The chain carries TRBV7-2 and TRBJ1-2; 10 nucleotides line up with TRBD1. J gave up 3 bases and V 4 bases, and 8 bases lay outside the gene matches. Germline V gene data show CDR1 as SGHTA and CDR2 as FQGNSA. The CDR3 has 16 amino acids.

The J gene is TRBJ2-1, the V gene TRBV19; D uncertain. Germline V gene sequence: CDR1 LNHDA, CDR2 SQIVND (reference sequence). CDR3 length: 11 amino acids. V was pared by 5 bases and J by 9 bases, with 8 bases between. The CDR3 bases are TGTGCCAGTAGTTCACGGAGTGAGCAGTTCTTC. This encodes CASSSRSEQFF.

About this clone itself: Within the sample, other DNA sequences also encode this same CDR3. The rearrangement uses TRBV7-2 and TRBJ2-7; weak D call: TRBD1 (5 bases). Trimming left V 3 bases short and J 3 bases short, with 12 bases between. Germline CDR1 is SGHTA and CDR2 is FQGNSA. The CDR3 runs to 14 residues. CDR3 DNA sequence: TGTGCCAGCAGCTTTGACAGCCTACTCTACGAGCAGTACTTC. It encodes CASSFDSLLYEQYF.

V usage is TRBV5-1 and J usage is TRBJ2-1, with TRBD2 matching over 7 bases. CDR1 is SGHRS and CDR2 is YFSETQ in the germline V gene. The trim removed 0 bases at V and 2 bases at J, leaving 2 bases unmatched. There are 15 residues in the CDR3. CDR3 bases: TGCGCCAGCAGCTTGGCTAGCGGAACCTACAATGAGCAGTTCTTC. Its protein product is CASSLASGTYNEQFF. Variable domain in full (rest from reference TRBV5-1 and TRBJ2-1): KAGVTQTPRYLIKTRGQQVTLSCSPISGHRSVSWYQQTPGQGLQFLFEYFSETQRNKGNFPGRFSGRQFSNSRSEMNVSTLELGDSALYLCASSLASGTYNEQFFGPGTRLTVL.

J is TRBJ2-3 and V is TRBV5-1; 8 bases agree with TRBD2. V shed 2 bases, J shed 1 base, and the junction held 3 bases outside the gene matches. Germline V CDR1 and CDR2: SGHRS, YFSETQ. The CDR3 loop spans 15 amino acids. The DNA for the CDR3 is TGCGCCAGCAGCTTAGCGACTAGCGGCACAGATACGCAGTATTTT. Residues: CASSLATSGTDTQYF.

This sequence joins TRBV7-2 and TRBJ2-3, with D tentatively TRBD2 (6 bases). V lost 5 bases and J lost 0, with 12 bases in between. CDR1 SGHTA and CDR2 FQGNSA come from the germline V gene. The CDR3 totals 15 residues. CDR3 sequence (DNA): TGTGCCAGCAGCCCCCCCGGGAGTAGCACAGATACGCAGTATTTT. It codes for CASSPPGSSTDTQYF. Looking up the rest from reference TRBV7-2 and TRBJ2-3 gives the full variable domain: GAGVSQSPSNKVTEKGKDVELRCDPISGHTALYWYRQSLGQGLEFLIYFQGNSAPDKSGLPSDRFSAERTGGSVSTLTIQRTQQEDSAVYLCASSPPGSSTDTQYFGPGTRLTVL.

The chain links TRBV28 to TRBJ2-1; 10 bases are a match to TRBD1. Germline values: CDR1 MDHEN, CDR2 SYDVKM. This CDR3 has 15 residues. V was clipped by 7 bases and J by 2 bases; unmatched bases: 5. The CDR3 bases are TGTGCCAGCACTTCGGGGACAGGGGCCTACAATGAGCAGTTCTTC. Translation: CASTSGTGAYNEQFF.

The gene calls are TRBV9 and TRBJ1-1; tentative D call: TRBD1 (5 bases). Germline CDR1 and CDR2: SGDLS and YYNGEE. V lost 1 base, J lost 1 base, and 14 bases lay in between. The CDR3 is made up of 16 amino acids. This CDR3 is CASSVSPGGGNTEAFF. CDR3 nucleotide sequence: TGTGCCAGCAGCGTATCCCCCGGGGGGGGGAACACTGAAGCTTTCTTT.

The chain employs TRBV5-8 and TRBJ2-2, with D tentatively TRBD2 (5 bases). The CDR3 has 15 residues. Germline-derived CDR1 and CDR2 are SGHTS and YDEGEE. V was trimmed by 0 bases and J by 5 bases, leaving 11 bases between them. This chain's CDR3 is CASSLVGRGTGELFF. DNA of the CDR3: TGTGCCAGCAGCTTGGTCGGGCGAGGGACCGGGGAGCTGTTTTTT. Filled out from reference TRBV5-8 and TRBJ2-2, the complete variable domain reads EAGVTQSPTHLIKTRGQQATLRCSPISGHTSVYWYQQALGLGLQFLLWYDEGEERNRGNFPPRFSGRQFPNYSSELNVNALELEDSALYLCASSLVGRGTGELFFGEGSRLTVL.

This chain links TRBV7-2 with TRBJ2-7; 11 bases are a match to TRBD1. V shed 4 bases and J 4 bases; nucleotides not matched to a gene: 6. CDR1 and CDR2 (germline): SGHTA, FQGNSA. The CDR3 runs 15 residues. CDR3 nucleotides: TGTGCCAGCAGCTCCAGGGACAGGGGGAGGTACGAGCAGTACTTC. It encodes CASSSRDRGRYEQYF.

This rearrangement joins TRBV2 to TRBJ1-6; D unresolved. Trimming removed 10 bases from V and 6 bases from J, with 16 bases in between. The CDR3 has 14 amino acids. Germline CDR1 SNHLY, CDR2 FYNNEI. This CDR3 reads CATLKTQLNSPLHF. The DNA of the CDR3 is TGTGCCACCTTAAAGACACAACTTAATTCACCCCTCCACTTT.

The rearrangement links TRBV18 to TRBJ1-6, with D tentatively TRBD1 (5 bases). Germline CDR1 reads KGHSH; CDR2 reads LQKENI. Trimming took off 1 base at V and 6 bases at J, with 13 bases between the two ends. The CDR3 loop spans 16 amino acids. The CDR3 DNA sequence: TGTGCCAGCTCACCACAAACGAGACAGCCTAATTCACCCCTCCACTTT. As protein: CASSPQTRQPNSPLHF.

The gene calls are TRBV5-1 and TRBJ2-1; TRBD1 agrees at 8 bases. The germline V gene encodes CDR1 SGHRS and CDR2 YFSETQ. The ends lost 2 bases at V and 6 bases at J; junction bases unmatched: 13. This CDR3 is built from 17 residues. CDR3 nucleotide sequence: TGCGCCAGCAGCTTAACCGCAGGGGGCTCTATATTCAATGAGCAGTTCTTC. Residues: CASSLTAGGSIFNEQFF. Full variable domain (remainder filled in from reference TRBV5-1 and TRBJ2-1): KAGVTQTPRYLIKTRGQQVTLSCSPISGHRSVSWYQQTPGQGLQFLFEYFSETQRNKGNFPGRFSGRQFSNSRSEMNVSTLELGDSALYLCASSLTAGGSIFNEQFFGPGTRLTVL.

The chain has TRBV6-5 and TRBJ2-5, with TRBD1 identical over 12 bases. The CDR3 sequence is 15 residues long. After removal of 4 bases from V and 4 bases from J, the junction contained 4 bases not matched to a gene. From germline, CDR1 is MNHEY and CDR2 SVGAGI. CDR3 loop: CASSLGTGGAETQYF. The CDR3 nucleotides read TGTGCCAGCAGTTTGGGGACAGGGGGCGCAGAGACCCAGTACTTC.

This clone was recorded once. This rearrangement joins TRBV5-6 to TRBJ2-7, with D tentatively TRBD1 or TRBD2 (5 bases each). The CDR3 has 16 amino acids. V dropped 4 bases and J dropped 1 base, with 18 bases sitting between them. Germline values: CDR1 SGHDT, CDR2 YYEEEE. The CDR3 sequence: CASSGTGTDLSYEQYF. DNA for the CDR3: TGTGCCAGCAGCGGAACCGGGACCGATCTTTCCTACGAGCAGTACTTC.

The chain employs TRBV4-2 and TRBJ1-5, with TRBD1 as a possible D gene (5 bases). Trimming removed 0 bases at V and 4 bases at J, with 10 bases between. The CDR3 loop spans 15 amino acids. CDR1 is LGHNA and CDR2 is YNFKEQ in the germline V gene. The CDR3 region has the DNA TGTGCCAGCAGCCAAGATGGGACGGGAAATCAGCCCCAGCATTTT. Amino acids: CASSQDGTGNQPQHF.

This clone was observed a few times. The CDR3 DNA reads as TGTGCCATAAAGGAGGGGACGCTGGAAGTAAGAGGCTACACCTTC. It specifies CAIKEGTLEVRGYTF. J is TRBJ1-2 and V is TRBV10-3; possibly TRBD1 for D (5 bases). The CDR3 length is 15 residues. Trimming removed 9 bases from V and 8 bases from J, with 25 bases in between. Per the germline V gene, CDR1 is ENHRY and CDR2 is SYGVKD.

This chain connects TRBV6-6 to TRBJ2-7; no definite D call. Trimming pared 0 bases from V and 3 bases from J, leaving 9 bases between. CDR1 is MNHNY, CDR2 SVGAGI, per germline (reference sequence). The length of the CDR3 is 14 residues. CDR3 loop: CASSYSPADYEQYF. The CDR3 DNA sequence: TGTGCCAGCAGTTACTCGCCAGCTGACTACGAGCAGTACTTC.

The chain carries TRBV7-8 and TRBJ2-7; 13 bases match TRBD2. The CDR3 covers 18 residues. V dropped 2 bases and J dropped 7; count of bases not matched to a gene: 14. Germline V gives CDR1 SGHVS, CDR2 FQNEAQ. The CDR3 reads CASSLIGLAGVGRREQYF. In DNA form, the CDR3 reads TGTGCCAGCAGCTTAATAGGACTAGCGGGAGTAGGTCGTCGGGAGCAGTACTTC.

This clone came up once. The rearrangement uses TRBV27 and TRBJ2-6; tentatively, D is TRBD1 (6 bases). The CDR3 is made up of 18 amino acids. V gave up 3 bases and J gave up 0 bases, with 15 bases separating them. Looked up from germline, CDR1 is MNHEY and CDR2 is SMNVEV (reference sequence). The CDR3 region is CASSFSQGIRSGANVLTF. As DNA, the CDR3 is TGTGCCAGCAGTTTTAGTCAGGGGATCCGCTCTGGGGCCAACGTCCTGACTTTC.

The V call is TRBV7-2, the J call TRBJ2-1; D gene unclear. Germline CDR1 reads SGHTA; CDR2 reads FQGNSA. The CDR3 covers 11 residues. V lost 4 bases to trimming and J lost 10 bases, with 8 bases between them. The CDR3 DNA is TGTGCCAGCAGCTCGACGTTGGAGCAGTTCTTC. Amino acids: CASSSTLEQFF.

The chain combines TRBV6-5 with TRBJ1-2; D remains ambiguous. This CDR3 has 11 residues. V lost 3 bases to trimming and J lost 10 bases, with 9 bases between them. Germline V gene sequence: CDR1 MNHEY, CDR2 SVGAGI. CDR3 sequence: CASSYGEAYTF. The CDR3 region has the DNA TGTGCCAGCAGTTATGGGGAGGCCTACACCTTC.

J is TRBJ2-2 and V is TRBV9; 11 nucleotides agree with TRBD2. The V gene end was trimmed by 4 bases and the J gene end by 1 base; junction bases not matched to a gene: 6. This CDR3 contains 17 residues. Per germline, CDR1 SGDLS and CDR2 YYNGEE. CDR3 DNA: TGTGCCAGCAGCCCGAAAGGACTAGCGGGGAACACCGGGGAGCTGTTTTTT. Residues: CASSPKGLAGNTGELFF.

Turning to this clone: The identical CDR3 is also encoded by other nucleotide sequences in the sample. CDR3: CTSSAGLAGGCGEQFF. CDR3 bases: TGCACCAGCAGCGCGGGACTAGCGGGAGGGTGTGGGGAGCAGTTCTTC. The chain couples TRBV1 to TRBJ2-1; the DNA was not compared with TRBD2, the D call given in the table. TRBV1 is an annotated pseudogene. CDR3 length: 16 amino acids.